The 17 T cell receptor beta chains presented below share a single source sample, sequenced in a study of regulatory T cells in long-lasting Graves disease. To make TCR beta libraries, researchers used iRepertoire HTBI primers and Arm-PCR of CDR3 regions. TCRdb used MiXCR to reprocess the multiplex PCR reads, holding one entry per CDR3 protein. The sample shows over 250,000 distinct CDR3 sequences, around 20% of them seen only once. Regarding time point: persistent/refractory GD, antithyroid drugs over 5 years with positive TRAb. Researchers made the TCR library from RNA that was extracted from PBMCs. Sequenced material: peripheral blood mononuclear cells (PBMCs), taken when the disease was refractory, from a patient treated with antithyroid drugs. The receptor source for this set is a female donor with Graves disease.

This clonotype was observed a handful of times. The chain carries TRBV20-1 and TRBJ2-5; 9 nucleotides align to TRBD2. The germline V gene encodes CDR1 DFQATT and CDR2 SNEGSKA (reference sequence). The CDR3 runs to 15 residues. The V segment lost 5 bases and the J segment 1 base; nucleotides outside the gene matches: 8. CDR3 sequence: CSADRLAEIQETQYF. In DNA form, the CDR3 reads TGCAGTGCTGATAGACTAGCGGAGATCCAAGAGACCCAGTACTTC.

The chain couples TRBV18 to TRBJ2-4, with 7 bases lining up with TRBD1. The V and J ends lost 2 bases and 9 bases, in that order; junction bases with no gene match: 10. The CDR3 runs to 15 residues. Germline V gene sequence: CDR1 KGHSH, CDR2 LQKENI. CDR3 nucleotides: TGTGCCAGCTCACCAAGGGTGCAGGGGGAAACCATTCAGTACTTC. This translates into CASSPRVQGETIQYF. The full variable domain, in which reference TRBV18 and TRBJ2-4 provide the parts outside the CDR3, is NAGVMQNPRHLVRRRGQEARLRCSPMKGHSHVYWYRQLPEEGLKFMVYLQKENIIDESGMPKERFSAEFPKEGPSILRIQQVVRGDSAAYFCASSPRVQGETIQYFGAGTRLSVL.

The chain joins TRBV29-1 to TRBJ2-7, with D perhaps matching TRBD1 (5 bases). The CDR3 is 13 amino acids. The V gene's germline CDR1 is SQVTM and CDR2 ANQGSEA. Trimming cost V 4 bases and J 0 bases, with 10 bases left between them. The DNA for the CDR3 is TGCAGCGTTGGGAACAGGAGCTCCTACGAGCAGTACTTC. Protein sequence: CSVGNRSSYEQYF.

This clonotype was detected a few times. This chain joins TRBV9 and TRBJ1-1; no definite D call. Germline lookup yields CDR1 SGDLS and CDR2 YYNGEE. The CDR3 sequence is 13 residues long. With 0 bases removed from V and 4 bases from J, the gap between germline ends came to 7 bases. CDR3 loop: CASSVGAATEAFF. The CDR3 region has the DNA TGTGCCAGCAGCGTAGGGGCGGCCACTGAAGCTTTCTTT.

Note on this clonotype: Possible read error: a much larger clone is one base away. This rearrangement joins TRBV12-3 or TRBV12-4 to TRBJ1-4; D unresolved. Trimming left V 7 bases short and J 4 bases short, with 13 bases between. The CDR3 has 14 residues. CDR3 nucleotide sequence: TGTGCCAGCACCTGTACCGTAGTTAATGAAAAACTGTTTTTT. As protein: CASTCTVVNEKLFF.

This clonotype was counted between two and nine times. In DNA, the CDR3 is TGTGCCAGCAGCTTAGGGAGAGTGGAGCAGCCCCAGCATTTT. Translating gives CASSLGRVEQPQHF. J is TRBJ1-5 and V is TRBV7-2, with unresolved D. Per the germline V gene, CDR1 is SGHTA and CDR2 is FQGNSA. The CDR3 contains 14 residues. The V end was cut by 1 base, the J end by 7 bases, with 11 bases between.

The rearrangement links TRBV7-6 to TRBJ2-7; 15 bases match TRBD2. The CDR3 consists of 19 residues. Losses at the gene ends were 2 bases for V and 0 bases for J; bases not matched to a gene: 8. The germline V gene has CDR1 SGHVS and CDR2 FNYEAQ. The CDR3 spells CASSLWPGLAGGPSYEQYF. CDR3 sequence (DNA): TGTGCCAGCAGCTTATGGCCGGGACTAGCGGGAGGACCCTCCTACGAGCAGTACTTC.

The chain joins TRBV5-1 to TRBJ2-5, with D hard to call. Trimming removed 1 base at V and 5 bases at J, with 9 bases between. CDR3 size: 13 residues. CDR1 SGHRS and CDR2 YFSETQ come from the germline V gene. CDR3 loop: CASSLPVLETQYF. The CDR3 nucleotides are TGCGCCAGCAGCTTGCCAGTACTGGAGACCCAGTACTTC.

The chain is built from TRBV27 and TRBJ2-3; D is unclear. Per germline, CDR1 MNHEY and CDR2 SMNVEV (reference sequence). V lost 6 bases, J lost 0 bases, and 7 bases lay in between. The CDR3 totals 13 residues. The CDR3 nucleotides are TGTGCCAGCAGAGGTTGGAGCACAGATACGCAGTATTTT. Protein product: CASRGWSTDTQYF.

The chain joins TRBV30 to TRBJ2-3; D is tentatively TRBD1 or TRBD2 (5 bases each). The germline V gene encodes CDR1 GTSNPN and CDR2 SVGIG (reference sequence). The CDR3 has 13 residues. Trimming took 2 bases from V and 2 from J, leaving 8 bases between them. The CDR3 here is CAWSRDATDTQYF. As DNA, the CDR3 is TGTGCCTGGAGTAGGGACGCCACAGATACGCAGTATTTT.

This clonotype has at least ten counts. The chain links TRBV6-2 or TRBV6-3 to TRBJ2-7; D remains ambiguous. Trimming removed 5 bases from V and 7 bases from J, with 9 bases in between. This CDR3 comprises 11 residues. From germline, CDR1 is MNHEY and CDR2 SVGEGT. The CDR3 reads CASSHPEEQYF. In DNA, the CDR3 is TGTGCCAGCAGTCACCCAGAAGAGCAGTACTTC.

The table lists this clonotype with many counts. The chain recombines TRBV28 with TRBJ1-1; D ambiguous. This CDR3 is 15 amino acids long. Germline V gives CDR1 MDHEN, CDR2 SYDVKM. The V and J ends lost 2 bases and 2 bases respectively, with 12 bases between them. This CDR3 is CASSLVRAFNTEAFF. CDR3 coding DNA: TGTGCCAGCAGTTTAGTTAGGGCCTTTAACACTGAAGCTTTCTTT.

In this sample, this clonotype turned up a few times. The chain carries TRBV27 and TRBJ2-3; the D gene is possibly TRBD2 (5 bases). Per the germline V gene, CDR1 is MNHEY and CDR2 is SMNVEV (reference sequence). The CDR3 has 19 amino acids. The V end was cut by 6 bases, the J end by 3 bases, with 28 bases between. The CDR3 region is CASSRADSPRPLRTDTQYF. The CDR3 coding sequence is TGTGCCAGCAGCCGAGCGGACTCACCTCGTCCTTTGCGAACAGATACGCAGTATTTT.

This clonotype was seen many times. V is TRBV28 and J is TRBJ2-7; D is undetermined. CDR1 and CDR2 from the germline V gene are MDHEN and SYDVKM. The CDR3 sequence is 12 residues long. V lost 8 bases to trimming and J lost 1 base, with 9 bases between them. The CDR3 coding sequence is TGTGCCAGCCGCGAGAGGTCCTACGAGCAGTACTTC. Residues: CASRERSYEQYF.

This clonotype turned up a few times. The CDR3 here is CSPGSATGVGGYTF. For the CDR3, the DNA is TGCAGTCCTGGCTCCGCGACAGGGGTAGGGGGCTACACCTTC. The rearrangement joins TRBV20-1 to TRBJ1-2; TRBD1 aligns across 8 bases. This CDR3 is built from 14 residues. Germline CDR1 reads DFQATT; CDR2 reads SNEGSKA (reference sequence). Germline trimming cut 8 bases from V and 8 bases from J; bases unmatched to any gene: 16.

As for this clonotype: A much bigger clone sits one base away, suggesting this may be a read error. V usage is TRBV28 and J usage is TRBJ2-7; 13 bases match TRBD2. There are 15 residues in the CDR3. Per the germline V gene, CDR1 is MDHEN and CDR2 is SYDVKM. The CDR3 is CASSWGLAGTYEQCF. DNA of the CDR3: TGTGCCAGCAGTTGGGGACTAGCGGGAACCTACGAGCAGTGCTTC.

This clonotype was seen repeatedly, ten times or more. It is likely a read error, because the conserved phenylalanine at the end of the CDR3 is missing. The limits of the CDR3 on the DNA are not certain, so only TCRdb's listed CDR3 is given. The rearrangement uses TRBV28 and TRBJ1-1. The germline gives CDR1 MDHEN, CDR2 SYDVKM. The CDR3 spans 9 amino acids, including both terminal residues. The CDR3 loop reads CASRTLGFI.